This T cell receptor beta chain was profiled in a study of T cell responses to AZD1222 COVID-19 vaccine. Notes on the study in general: Mapped onto spike, vaccine-associated CD4 TCRs spanned it and were dominant at 160-218 and 743-854. White British people made up most donors, females outnumbered males, and clonal diversity was possibly underestimated.

Clones were read by immunoSEQ multiplex PCR, and TCRdb kept only the in-frame ones, dropping some. The sample records tens of thousands of clones, roughly 91% being singletons. Points on this clone: Its target is unknown.

Germline-derived CDR1 and CDR2 are LNHDA and SQIVND (reference sequence). The CDR3 consists of 15 residues. V was pared by 3 bases and J by 10 bases, with 8 bases of the junction left unmatched. The origin of this receptor is an adult in good health. The chain couples TRBV19 to TRBJ1-6; 8 nucleotides line up with TRBD1. Source: peripheral blood, taken on day 0 of AZD1222 vaccination. CDR3 region: CASSMGDRGVSPLHF. The CDR3 DNA follows: TGTGCCAGTAGTATGGGAGACAGGGGTGTCTCACCCCTCCACTTT.